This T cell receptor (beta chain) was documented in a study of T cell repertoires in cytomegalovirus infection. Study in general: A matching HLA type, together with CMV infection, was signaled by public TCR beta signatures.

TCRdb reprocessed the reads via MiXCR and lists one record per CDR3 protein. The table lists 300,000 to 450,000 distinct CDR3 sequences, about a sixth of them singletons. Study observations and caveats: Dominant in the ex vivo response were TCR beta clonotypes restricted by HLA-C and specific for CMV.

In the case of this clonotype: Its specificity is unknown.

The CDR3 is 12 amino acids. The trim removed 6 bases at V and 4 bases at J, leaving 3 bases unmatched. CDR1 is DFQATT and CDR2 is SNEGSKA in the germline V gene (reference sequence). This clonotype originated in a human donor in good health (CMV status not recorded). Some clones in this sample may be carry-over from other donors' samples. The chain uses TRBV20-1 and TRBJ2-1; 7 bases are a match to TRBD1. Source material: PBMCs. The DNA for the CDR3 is TGCAGTGCCCCGGGACAGTACAATGAGCAGTTCTTC. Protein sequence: CSAPGQYNEQFF.